The clone carrying this T cell receptor (beta chain) has at least ten counts. Its cognate antigen is unknown. The entry originates in a study of metastatic and nonmetastatic thyroid tumors. Background on the study: Repertoires from malignant and benign thyroid patients were compared across blood and tumor or nodule tissue. General study results and limits: Within blood and tumor, benign nodules reportedly had significantly lower TCR beta diversity than malignant thyroid tumors did.

The CDR3 consists of 16 residues. Trimming took 3 bases from V and 6 from J, leaving 18 bases between them. CDR1 WSHSY and CDR2 SAAADI come from the germline V gene. In the original workflow: A classifier for distant metastasis in papillary thyroid cancer was constructed using CDR3 differences observed across clinicopathological groups. With MiXCR, TCRdb reprocessed the PCR reads. The V and J calls here are based on TCRdb, not the publication. The sample contains under 60,000 clones, approximately 20% of which appear only once. No treatment of any kind had been given to any patient before thyroid surgery.

The TCR originated in a male donor with papillary thyroid cancer or a benign thyroid nodule (not recorded which). Some clones in this sample may be carry-over from other donors' samples. The V call is TRBV10-2, the J call TRBJ2-1; weak D call: TRBD2 (6 bases). The sequenced sample was blood. CDR3 DNA: TGCGCCAGCAGTGACAGTGGGAGGCCACCTCGCAATGAGCAGTTCTTC. This translates into CASSDSGRPPRNEQFF.